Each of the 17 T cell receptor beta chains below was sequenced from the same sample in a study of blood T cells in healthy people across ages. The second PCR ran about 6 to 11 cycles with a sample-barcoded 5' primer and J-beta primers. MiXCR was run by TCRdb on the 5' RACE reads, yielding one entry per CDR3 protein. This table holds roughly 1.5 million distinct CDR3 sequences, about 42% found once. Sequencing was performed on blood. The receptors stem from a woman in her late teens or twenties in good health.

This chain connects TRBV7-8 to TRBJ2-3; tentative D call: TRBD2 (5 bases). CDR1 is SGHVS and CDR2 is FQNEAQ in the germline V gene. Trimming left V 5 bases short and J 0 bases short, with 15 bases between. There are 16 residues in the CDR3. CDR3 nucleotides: TGTGCCAGCAGCCCCCCGAGCGGCTTGAGCACAGATACGCAGTATTTT. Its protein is CASSPPSGLSTDTQYF.

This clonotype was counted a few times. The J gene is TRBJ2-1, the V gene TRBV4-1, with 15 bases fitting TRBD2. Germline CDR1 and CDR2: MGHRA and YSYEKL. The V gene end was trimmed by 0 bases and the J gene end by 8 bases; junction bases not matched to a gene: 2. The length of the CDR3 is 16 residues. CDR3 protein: CASSQDGTSGRHEQFF. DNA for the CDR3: TGCGCCAGCAGCCAAGATGGGACTAGCGGGAGGCATGAGCAGTTCTTC.

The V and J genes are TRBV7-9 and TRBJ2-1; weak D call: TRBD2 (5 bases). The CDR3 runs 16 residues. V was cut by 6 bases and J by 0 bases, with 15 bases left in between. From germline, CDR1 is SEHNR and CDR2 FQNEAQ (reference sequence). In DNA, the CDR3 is TGTGCCAGCAGTTCGTATGGGAGAAGCTCCTACAATGAGCAGTTCTTC. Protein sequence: CASSSYGRSSYNEQFF.

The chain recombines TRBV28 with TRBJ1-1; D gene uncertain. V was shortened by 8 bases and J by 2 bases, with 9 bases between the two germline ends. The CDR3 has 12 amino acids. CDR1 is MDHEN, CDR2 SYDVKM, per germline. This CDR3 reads CASGRTNTEAFF. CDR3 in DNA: TGTGCCAGCGGACGGACTAACACTGAAGCTTTCTTT. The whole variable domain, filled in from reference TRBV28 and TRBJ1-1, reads DVKVTQSSRYLVKRTGEKVFLECVQDMDHENMFWYRQDPGLGLRLIYFSYDVKMKEKGDIPEGYSVSREKKERFSLILESASTNQTSMYLCASGRTNTEAFFGQGTRLTVV.

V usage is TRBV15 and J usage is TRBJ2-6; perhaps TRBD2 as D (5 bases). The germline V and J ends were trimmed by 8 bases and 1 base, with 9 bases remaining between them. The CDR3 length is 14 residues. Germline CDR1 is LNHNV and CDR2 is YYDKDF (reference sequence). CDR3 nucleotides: TGTGCCACCTCGAGGGCATCTGGGGCCAACGTCCTGACTTTC. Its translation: CATSRASGANVLTF.

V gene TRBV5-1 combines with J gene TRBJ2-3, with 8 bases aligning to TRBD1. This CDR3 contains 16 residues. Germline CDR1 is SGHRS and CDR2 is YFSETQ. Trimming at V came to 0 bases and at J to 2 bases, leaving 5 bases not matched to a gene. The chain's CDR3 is CASSLGTGPLTDTQYF. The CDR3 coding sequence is TGCGCCAGCAGCTTGGGGACAGGGCCCCTCACAGATACGCAGTATTTT.

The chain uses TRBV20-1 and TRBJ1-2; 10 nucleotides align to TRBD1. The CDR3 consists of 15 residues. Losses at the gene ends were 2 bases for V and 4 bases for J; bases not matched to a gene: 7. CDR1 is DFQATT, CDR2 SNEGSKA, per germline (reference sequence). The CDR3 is CSARPPGQGFYGYTF. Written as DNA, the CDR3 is TGCAGTGCTAGACCTCCGGGACAGGGGTTCTATGGCTACACCTTC.

The CDR3 nucleotides read TGCGCCAGCAGCCAAATTACCGGGGAGCTGTTTTTT. It translates to CASSQITGELFF. The chain joins TRBV4-1 to TRBJ2-2; D ambiguous. V lost 2 bases to trimming and J lost 5 bases, with 3 bases between them. The germline V gene encodes CDR1 MGHRA and CDR2 YSYEKL. The CDR3 is 12 amino acids.

CDR3 sequence reads: CASRHSAGYEQYF. Written as DNA, the CDR3 is TGTGCCAGCAGGCACTCGGCAGGGTACGAGCAGTACTTC. The V gene is TRBV11-2, the J gene TRBJ2-7, with D possibly being TRBD1 (5 bases). Trimming shortened V by 6 bases and J by 4 bases, and 13 bases separated the two germline ends. From germline, CDR1 is SGHAT and CDR2 FQNNGV. This CDR3 has 13 amino acids. The variable domain in full, completed from reference TRBV11-2 and TRBJ2-7, reads EAGVAQSPRYKIIEKRQSVAFWCNPISGHATLYWYQQILGQGPKLLIQFQNNGVVDDSQLPKDRFSAERLKGVDSTLKIQPAKLEDSAVYLCASRHSAGYEQYFGPGTRLTVT.

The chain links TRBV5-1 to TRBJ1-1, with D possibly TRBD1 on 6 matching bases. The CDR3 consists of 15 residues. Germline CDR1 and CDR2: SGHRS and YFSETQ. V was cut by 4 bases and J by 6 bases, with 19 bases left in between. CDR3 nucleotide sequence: TGCGCCAGCAGCCTCGCGGCAGGGGCCTCCTCTGAAGCTTTCTTT. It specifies CASSLAAGASSEAFF.

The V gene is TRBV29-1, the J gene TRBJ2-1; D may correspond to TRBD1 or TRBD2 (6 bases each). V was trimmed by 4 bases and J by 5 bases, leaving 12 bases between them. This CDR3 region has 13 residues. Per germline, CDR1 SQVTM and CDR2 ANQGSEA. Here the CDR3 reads CSVVGAGNNEQFF. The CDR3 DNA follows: TGCAGCGTTGTGGGGGCGGGAAACAATGAGCAGTTCTTC.

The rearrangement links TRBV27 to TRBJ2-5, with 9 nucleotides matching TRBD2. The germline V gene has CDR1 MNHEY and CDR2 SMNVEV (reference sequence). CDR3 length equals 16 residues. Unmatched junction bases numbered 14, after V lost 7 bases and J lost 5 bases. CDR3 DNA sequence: TGTGCCAGCAAGTTTCGCGGGGGGGCCAATCTGGAGACCCAGTACTTC. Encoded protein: CASKFRGGANLETQYF.

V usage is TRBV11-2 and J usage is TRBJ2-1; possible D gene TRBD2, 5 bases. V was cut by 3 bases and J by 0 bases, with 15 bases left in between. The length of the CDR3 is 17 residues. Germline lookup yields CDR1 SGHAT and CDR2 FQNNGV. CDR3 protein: CASSFQRSFVSYNEQFF. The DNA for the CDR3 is TGTGCCAGCAGCTTCCAGCGGTCGTTTGTCTCCTACAATGAGCAGTTCTTC.

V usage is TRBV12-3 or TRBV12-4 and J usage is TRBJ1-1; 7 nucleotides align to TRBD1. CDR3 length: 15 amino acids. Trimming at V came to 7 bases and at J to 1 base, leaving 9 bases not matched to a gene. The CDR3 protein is CASNEWTGKNTEAFF. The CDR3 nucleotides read TGTGCCAGCAACGAATGGACAGGAAAGAACACTGAAGCTTTCTTT.

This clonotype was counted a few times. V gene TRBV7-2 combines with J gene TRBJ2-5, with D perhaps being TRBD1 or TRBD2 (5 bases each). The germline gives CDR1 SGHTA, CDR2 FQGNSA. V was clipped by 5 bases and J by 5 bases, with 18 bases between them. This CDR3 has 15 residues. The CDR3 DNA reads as TGTGCCAGCAGCCGCCAGGTGGGGGTAGGGGAGACCCAGTACTTC. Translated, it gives CASSRQVGVGETQYF.

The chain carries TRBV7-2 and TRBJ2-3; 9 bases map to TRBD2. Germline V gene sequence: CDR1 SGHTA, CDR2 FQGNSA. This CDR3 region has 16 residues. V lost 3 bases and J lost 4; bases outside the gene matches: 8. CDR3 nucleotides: TGTGCCAGCAGCTTGCAAGCGGGAGGTTTGGCAGATACGCAGTATTTT. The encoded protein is CASSLQAGGLADTQYF.

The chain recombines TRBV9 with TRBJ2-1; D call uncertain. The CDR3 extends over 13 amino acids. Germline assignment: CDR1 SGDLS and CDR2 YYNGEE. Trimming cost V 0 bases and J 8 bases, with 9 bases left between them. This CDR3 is CASSVVVVDEQFF. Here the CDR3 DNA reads TGTGCCAGCAGCGTAGTGGTGGTCGATGAGCAGTTCTTC.